Sequencing of this TCR beta chain was carried out in a study of blood T cell repertoires in COVID-19 (dated by TCRdb to 2019 to 2021). Looking at the study overall: Samples covering the acute and convalescent phases of COVID-19 were provided by collaborators in the United States, Italy and Spain. The sample metadata nearly always contained a de-identified subject ID, COVID-19 status, age in years and sex. The prospective study material was composed of cDNA or gDNA derived from T cells, B-cell-depleted T cells, or PBMCs. The dataset comprised deeply sampled blood TCRbeta repertoires from subjects exposed to, actively infected with, or recovered from COVID-19. Where available, HLA class I and class II types were taken from metadata supplied by the sample provider and were not determined by assay-based typing. The samples were drawn from two sources: the first 160 participants of the ongoing ImmuneRACE study, and over 1,000 subjects contributed by 6 global collaborators. The repertoires were released in a freely available public database meant as a resource for research on the immune response to SARS-CoV-2. General conclusions and limits of the study: The quantity of clinical and demographic metadata differed by source and by participant and was supplied without curation.

Details on this clone: This clone's antigen is unknown. The input lacks base qualities; no much larger clone sits a single base away.

CDR3 length: 11 amino acids, cysteine to phenylalanine. Solely the CDR3 DNA is kept, with 33 bases framed from the first base. Trimming at the junction amounts to 6 bases on V and 2 bases on J, and the germline ends lie 7 bases apart. Taken from the germline V gene (reference sequence), the CDR1 and CDR2 loops are DFQATT and SNEGSKA. TCRbeta CDR3 regions were amplified from genomic DNA by means of the immunoSEQ Assay, a bias-controlled multiplex PCR. As for the authors' bioinformatics: The number of nucleated cells in each sample was estimated from the amplification of reference gene primers within the assay. Sequence reads were collapsed and filtered to measure the absolute abundance of every unique TCRbeta CDR3 rearrangement. Productive Simpson clonality was computed per sample as the square root of Simpson's diversity index over productive rearrangements. TCRdb provides this immuneACCESS table in a form limited to in-frame rearrangements. Some clones are lacking; in checked studies, under half of them reflect an unresolved V gene, and why the rest are absent is not known. V, J and clone size were drawn from that table, and D and trimming were deduced from the DNA. In this sample the table shows around 100,000 clones, roughly 89% of which occur a single time. Around 2% of the sample is held by the ten biggest clonotypes.

Whole blood was collected in K2EDTA tubes by collaborating institutions according to the institutions' own protocols. For TCRbeta analysis, collaborator samples were shipped as frozen whole blood, as isolated PBMCs, or as DNA extracted from either sample type. The source of this sequence is a man between 65 and 80 years old with active or convalescent COVID-19. Source material: peripheral blood. Recombination linked TRBV20-1 to TRBJ1-1, with the identity of the D gene unclear. The bases are TGCAGTGCCCCAGATAACACTGAAGCTTTCTTT. Its protein is CSAPDNTEAFF.